This passage covers 30 T cell receptor beta chains from one sample sequenced in a study of beta chain features in type 1 diabetes listed by TCRdb under 2018. Libraries came from the immunoSEQ multiplex PCR assay. The entire amount of isolated RNA was reverse transcribed using the High Capacity cDNA Reverse Transcription Kit, so the sequenced TCRB transcripts were expressed ones. In TCRdb, the immuneACCESS table is reduced to in-frame sequences with V and J assigned. These tables do not hold every clone; where another copy was compared, an unresolved V gene accounts for under half, and the others remain unexplained. The sample table contains 200,000 to 250,000 clones; only one count was recorded for approximately 70% of them. The ten largest clones add up to around 0.057% of the sample. Sequenced input: naive CD4+ T cells from blood. This sample's cell subset or site label indicates: true naive CD4+ T cells. The receptors derive from a man younger than 45 in good health.

This clone was detected a few times. The chain joins TRBV30 to TRBJ2-7, with a weak D call TRBD1 (5 bases). The germline V gene encodes CDR1 GTSNPN and CDR2 SVGIG (reference sequence). This CDR3 comprises 13 residues. V lost 3 bases and J lost 4, with 13 bases in between. Here the CDR3 reads CAWRTAASYEQYF. DNA for the CDR3: TGTGCCTGGAGGACAGCCGCGTCGTACGAGCAGTACTTC.

This chain joins TRBV7-2 and TRBJ2-7; D perhaps matches TRBD1 (5 bases). Germline V gene data show CDR1 as SGHTA and CDR2 as FQGNSA. Trimming pared 0 bases from V and 2 bases from J, leaving 14 bases between. CDR3 length equals 16 residues. This CDR3 is CASSLASAGPPYEQYF. CDR3 DNA sequence: TGTGCCAGCAGCTTAGCGTCGGCAGGGCCACCCTACGAGCAGTACTTC.

The gene calls are TRBV5-4 and TRBJ2-4, with no clear D. The V and J ends lost 8 bases and 0 bases respectively, with 18 bases between them. Germline V gene data show CDR1 as SGHNT and CDR2 as YYREEE (reference sequence). The length of the CDR3 is 16 residues. CDR3 sequence (DNA): TGTGCCAGAGGCCAGGCCGCTCCCCTAGCCAAAAACATTCAGTACTTC. Residues: CARGQAAPLAKNIQYF.

J is TRBJ2-7 and V is TRBV7-2, with D perhaps matching TRBD1 (6 bases). The CDR3 extends over 14 amino acids. Trimming left V 5 bases short and J 0 bases short, with 11 bases between. Germline V CDR1 and CDR2: SGHTA, FQGNSA. CDR3 amino acids: CASSQTGISYEQYF. CDR3 sequence (DNA): TGTGCCAGCAGCCAGACAGGTATCTCCTACGAGCAGTACTTC.

This chain uses TRBV7-2 with TRBJ2-5; D might be TRBD2 (5 bases). The V gene's germline CDR1 is SGHTA and CDR2 FQGNSA. The ends were cut back, 3 bases at V and 7 bases at J, with 12 bases in the middle. The CDR3 covers 13 residues. DNA of the CDR3: TGTGCCAGCAGCTTGGTCGGGGTTGGGACCCAGTACTTC. This encodes CASSLVGVGTQYF.

The chain links TRBV29-1 to TRBJ2-5, with TRBD1 matching 7 bases. The CDR3 is made up of 13 amino acids. The germline V gene has CDR1 SQVTM and CDR2 ANQGSEA. The trim removed 7 bases at V and 5 bases at J, leaving 10 bases unmatched. CDR3 nucleotides: TGCAGCGGAAACAGGGGAGTGGGGGAGACCCAGTACTTC. It translates to CSGNRGVGETQYF.

This chain uses TRBV25-1 with TRBJ2-7; no clear D. The CDR3 extends over 14 amino acids. In germline, CDR1 is MGHDK, CDR2 SYGVNS. V was cut by 6 bases and J by 0 bases, with 12 bases left in between. The CDR3 here is CASSARVPSYEQYF. Here the CDR3 DNA reads TGTGCCAGCAGCGCGAGAGTTCCCTCCTACGAGCAGTACTTC.

V and J are TRBV5-1 and TRBJ2-1; D is uncertain. There are 14 residues in the CDR3. Trimming pared 6 bases from V and 0 bases from J, leaving 10 bases between. Germline assignment: CDR1 SGHRS and CDR2 YFSETQ. CDR3 nucleotides: TGCGCCAGCACCGAGACCTCCTCCTACAATGAGCAGTTCTTC. Amino acids: CASTETSSYNEQFF.

The chain uses TRBV7-2 and TRBJ1-2; D unresolved. The CDR3 loop spans 11 amino acids. Germline values: CDR1 SGHTA, CDR2 FQGNSA. V was clipped by 5 bases and J by 8 bases, with 9 bases between them. The CDR3 DNA reads TGTGCCAGCAGCCCTATGGAAGGCTACACCTTC. Protein sequence: CASSPMEGYTF.

The chain links TRBV18 to TRBJ2-1; TRBD1 matches 9 bases. Per germline, CDR1 KGHSH and CDR2 LQKENI. This CDR3 is built from 13 residues. V shed 3 bases, J shed 8 bases, and the junction held 2 bases outside the gene matches. The CDR3 region has the DNA TGTGCCAGCTCACCGCGGGACAGGGATGAGCAGTTCTTC. It codes for CASSPRDRDEQFF.

This chain uses TRBV7-9 with TRBJ2-3; D not certain. V was shortened by 5 bases and J by 3 bases, with 9 bases between the two germline ends. The length of the CDR3 is 13 residues. Germline loops: CDR1 SEHNR, CDR2 FQNEAQ (reference sequence). The CDR3 coding sequence is TGTGCCAGCAGCCGGAGTGGGACAGATACGCAGTATTTT. Its protein product is CASSRSGTDTQYF.

As concerns this clone: This same CDR3 is encoded by further DNA sequences in the sample. The V gene is TRBV29-1, the J gene TRBJ2-5; TRBD1 or TRBD2 may be the D gene (5 bases each). The CDR3 covers 12 residues. The V gene's germline CDR1 is SQVTM and CDR2 ANQGSEA. The V end was cut by 6 bases, the J end by 1 base, with 9 bases between. The CDR3 DNA reads TGCAGCGTGGGGGTCAGCCAAGAGACCCAGTACTTC. Translated: CSVGVSQETQYF.

There are a few counts of this clone. The chain recombines TRBV14 with TRBJ2-6, with D uncertain. This CDR3 contains 13 residues. The V gene's germline CDR1 is SGHDN and CDR2 FVKESK. The ends were cut back, 9 bases at V and 4 bases at J, with 10 bases in the middle. Here the CDR3 reads CASRITGANVLTF. In DNA, the CDR3 is TGTGCCAGTCGTATTACCGGGGCCAACGTCCTGACTTTC.

The rearrangement links TRBV30 to TRBJ2-7, with 10 bases matching TRBD2. The CDR3 is 14 residues long. CDR1 and CDR2 from the germline V gene are GTSNPN and SVGIG (reference sequence). The ends lost 2 bases at V and 4 bases at J; junction bases unmatched: 5. CDR3 loop: CAWSQGLATYEQYF. The CDR3, as DNA: TGTGCCTGGAGTCAGGGACTAGCGACTTACGAGCAGTACTTC. Looking up the rest from reference TRBV30 and TRBJ2-7 gives the full variable domain: SQTIHQWPATLVQPVGSPLSLECTVEGTSNPNLYWYRQAAGRGLQLLFYSVGIGQISSEVPQNLSASRPQDRQFILSSKKLLLSDSGFYLCAWSQGLATYEQYFGPGTRLTVT.

This chain links TRBV7-9 with TRBJ1-6; D call uncertain. V shed 5 bases and J shed 9 bases, with 8 bases lying between them. Germline V gives CDR1 SEHNR, CDR2 FQNEAQ (reference sequence). The CDR3 runs 12 residues. CDR3: CASSRSGSPLHF. CDR3 DNA: TGTGCCAGCAGCCGTTCGGGTTCACCCCTCCACTTT.

The chain couples TRBV7-9 to TRBJ2-3; the match to TRBD2 covers 13 bases. Germline V gene sequence: CDR1 SEHNR, CDR2 FQNEAQ (reference sequence). V trimming: 5 bases; J trimming: 7 bases; junction bases outside the gene matches: 6. The CDR3 runs 15 residues. CDR3 DNA sequence: TGTGCCAGCAGCGGAGGACTAGCGGGAGTTTATACGCAGTATTTT. This gives the protein CASSGGLAGVYTQYF.

This rearrangement joins TRBV7-9 to TRBJ2-7; D uncertain. CDR1 is SEHNR and CDR2 is FQNEAQ in the germline V gene (reference sequence). V lost 1 base, J lost 6 bases, and 7 bases lay in between. The CDR3 runs 12 residues. In nucleotides, the CDR3 is TGTGCCAGCAGCTTAGGTATCCGCGAGCAGTACTTC. This codes for CASSLGIREQYF.

This chain uses TRBV2 with TRBJ2-6; 9 bases fit TRBD1. Germline trimming cut 6 bases from V and 11 bases from J; bases unmatched to any gene: 8. The CDR3 length is 14 residues. Germline values: CDR1 SNHLY, CDR2 FYNNEI. CDR3 nucleotides: TGTGCCAGCAGAACGGGACAGGGAGGCGACGTCCTGACTTTC. It yields the protein CASRTGQGGDVLTF.

V usage is TRBV5-4 and J usage is TRBJ2-1, with D tentatively TRBD1 (5 bases). Germline V gene data show CDR1 as SGHNT and CDR2 as YYREEE (reference sequence). This CDR3 contains 14 residues. V was pared by 0 bases and J by 7 bases, with 11 bases between. The CDR3 region has the DNA TGTGCCAGCAGCTTGGGACAGCAGAAGAATGAGCAGTTCTTC. It translates to CASSLGQQKNEQFF. The variable domain in full, completed from reference TRBV5-4 and TRBJ2-1, reads ETGVTQSPTHLIKTRGQQVTLRCSSQSGHNTVSWYQQALGQGPQFIFQYYREEENGRGNFPPRFSGLQFPNYSSELNVNALELDDSALYLCASSLGQQKNEQFFGPGTRLTVL.

This clone was seen a few times. The V and J genes are TRBV30 and TRBJ2-5; D remains ambiguous. This CDR3 region has 13 residues. Per the germline V gene, CDR1 is GTSNPN and CDR2 is SVGIG (reference sequence). The V end lost 1 base, the J end lost 4 bases, and 10 bases lay between the germline ends. CDR3 amino acids: CAWSAQAPETQYF. CDR3 DNA: TGTGCCTGGAGTGCGCAGGCACCAGAGACCCAGTACTTC.

The chain carries TRBV25-1 and TRBJ2-7; D is perhaps TRBD1 (5 bases). The CDR3 is made up of 11 amino acids. Germline V lookup: CDR1 MGHDK, CDR2 SYGVNS. Deletions cut 9 bases from V and 4 bases from J, with 10 bases between. CDR3 region: CARGLGYEQYF. The CDR3 region has the DNA TGTGCCAGGGGGCTGGGGTACGAGCAGTACTTC.

The chain has TRBV9 and TRBJ2-7; D perhaps matches TRBD2 (5 bases). The CDR3 is 12 amino acids. Germline V lookup: CDR1 SGDLS, CDR2 YYNGEE. The ends were cut back, 2 bases at V and 7 bases at J, with 10 bases in the middle. The CDR3 nucleotides read TGTGCCAGCAGCGTTCCGGGGAGTGAGCAGTACTTC. Translation gives CASSVPGSEQYF. Filled out from reference TRBV9 and TRBJ2-7, the complete variable domain reads DSGVTQTPKHLITATGQRVTLRCSPRSGDLSVYWYQQSLDQGLQFLIQYYNGEERAKGNILERFSAQQFPDLHSELNLSSLELGDSALYFCASSVPGSEQYFGPGTRLTVT.

The rearrangement joins TRBV6-6 to TRBJ2-5; D unresolved. The V and J ends lost 2 bases and 4 bases respectively, with 5 bases between them. The V gene's germline CDR1 is MNHNY and CDR2 SVGAGI (reference sequence). The CDR3 covers 12 residues. The CDR3 DNA reads TGTGCCAGCAGTTACGATGGAGAGACCCAGTACTTC. This codes for CASSYDGETQYF.

This sequence joins TRBV18 and TRBJ2-2; D might be TRBD1 (5 bases). The CDR3 is 16 amino acids. CDR1 is KGHSH, CDR2 LQKENI, per germline. V was shortened by 0 bases and J by 1 base, with 9 bases between the two germline ends. The CDR3 DNA is TGTGCCAGCTCACCACCGGGGCAGGGGAACACCGGGGAGCTGTTTTTT. Translated, it gives CASSPPGQGNTGELFF.

This clone appeared a few times. The genes are TRBV29-1 and TRBJ2-3; the D gene is possibly TRBD2 (6 bases). V was clipped by 8 bases and J by 4 bases, with 13 bases between them. This CDR3 region has 12 residues. The germline gives CDR1 SQVTM, CDR2 ANQGSEA. In nucleotides, the CDR3 is TGCAGCTGGGGGGAGTACCCAGATACGCAGTATTTT. Translation: CSWGEYPDTQYF.

V usage is TRBV4-3 and J usage is TRBJ2-5; D is ambiguous. The germline V and J ends were trimmed by 0 bases and 1 base, with 9 bases remaining between them. CDR1 and CDR2 from the germline V gene are LGHNA and YSLEER. The CDR3 has 15 amino acids. The CDR3 sequence is CASSQDPQFQETQYF. Here the CDR3 DNA reads TGCGCCAGCAGCCAAGATCCACAGTTCCAAGAGACCCAGTACTTC.

The chain is built from TRBV6-5 and TRBJ2-7, with 7 bases identical to TRBD1. Trimming took 6 bases from V and 5 from J; bases not matched to a gene: 4. From germline, CDR1 is MNHEY and CDR2 SVGAGI. The CDR3 has 12 residues. CDR3 nucleotides: TGTGCCAGCAGCCGGGGACAGCACGAGCAGTACTTC. Residues: CASSRGQHEQYF.

This chain joins TRBV7-7 and TRBJ2-7, with D perhaps TRBD1 or TRBD2 (5 bases each). The CDR3 totals 13 residues. Germline V gene lookup returns CDR1 SSHAT and CDR2 FNYEAQ (reference sequence). The V gene lost 2 bases and the J gene lost 7 bases, with 12 bases spanning the gap. The CDR3 bases are TGTGCCAGCAGCTTAAGCCCGGGACGGGAGCAGTACTTC. Its protein product is CASSLSPGREQYF. The full variable domain, completed using reference TRBV7-7 and TRBJ2-7, is GAGVSQSPRYKVTKRGQDVTLRCDPISSHATLYWYQQALGQGPEFLTYFNYEAQPDKSGLPSDRFSAERPEGSISTLTIQRTEQRDSAMYRCASSLSPGREQYFGPGTRLTVT.

This clone showed up just a few times. This chain links TRBV10-3 with TRBJ1-1, with D perhaps matching TRBD1 (5 bases). V was trimmed by 4 bases and J by 8 bases, leaving 11 bases between them. The CDR3 length is 12 residues. CDR1 and CDR2 (germline): ENHRY, SYGVKD. The CDR3, as DNA: TGTGCCATCAGTGCAAGGGGAGAGGAAGCTTTCTTT. It codes for CAISARGEEAFF.

The rearrangement links TRBV2 to TRBJ2-7; D possibly corresponds to TRBD1 (6 bases). The V gene's germline CDR1 is SNHLY and CDR2 FYNNEI. CDR3 length: 13 amino acids. Trimming shortened V by 5 bases and J by 2 bases, and 10 bases separated the two germline ends. CDR3 loop: CASSQQGPYEQYF. The CDR3 bases are TGTGCCAGCAGTCAACAGGGTCCCTACGAGCAGTACTTC.